Each of the 22 T cell receptor beta chains below was sequenced from the same sample in a study of blood T cell repertoires in COVID-19. Some clones are missing from TCRdb's copy, which holds only in-frame ones; the method was immunoSEQ multiplex PCR. The data show 94,000 or so clones, around 88% seen once. Material: peripheral blood. Source of these receptors: a woman aged 70-85 years with acute or convalescent COVID-19.

V gene TRBV27 combines with J gene TRBJ2-5, with 7 bases fitting TRBD2. V lost 3 bases, J lost 3 bases, and 1 base stayed unmatched. This CDR3 spans 13 amino acids. CDR1 and CDR2 (germline): MNHEY, SMNVEV (reference sequence). The CDR3 DNA is TGTGCCAGCAGTTTTCTAGCGGAAGAGACCCAGTACTTC. Translating gives CASSFLAEETQYF.

This chain uses TRBV5-1 with TRBJ1-2, with D maybe TRBD1 (6 bases). V lost 5 bases and J 5 bases, leaving 13 bases between the germline ends. This CDR3 is built from 13 residues. Germline loops: CDR1 SGHRS, CDR2 YFSETQ. CDR3 nucleotides: TGCGCCAGCAGGAGGGACAACCTATATGGCTACACCTTC. Its protein is CASRRDNLYGYTF.

The chain combines TRBV7-2 with TRBJ2-1; 8 bases map to TRBD2. CDR1 and CDR2 (germline): SGHTA, FQGNSA. Unmatched junction bases numbered 4, after V lost 5 bases and J lost 1 base. CDR3 length: 15 amino acids. CDR3 bases: TGTGCCAGCAGCCCCGGGGGGGCGTCCTACAATGAGCAGTTCTTC. This gives the protein CASSPGGASYNEQFF.

This chain links TRBV2 with TRBJ2-5, with TRBD2 matching 7 bases. Looked up from germline, CDR1 is SNHLY and CDR2 is FYNNEI. This CDR3 region has 15 residues. J lost 4 bases, V lost 6 bases, and 11 bases had no gene match. DNA of the CDR3: TGTGCCAGCAGAGAGCGGGGTCTTGCTATAGAGACCCAGTACTTC. Translating gives CASRERGLAIETQYF.

This clone was observed once. This rearrangement joins TRBV27 to TRBJ2-1, with TRBD2 matching over 10 bases. This CDR3 is 18 amino acids long. Germline CDR1 MNHEY, CDR2 SMNVEV (reference sequence). V lost 6 bases, J lost 3 bases, and 14 bases stayed unmatched. CDR3 protein: CASSPRARLAGVYNEQFF. The CDR3 DNA reads as TGTGCCAGCAGCCCTAGAGCTCGGCTAGCGGGGGTCTACAATGAGCAGTTCTTC.

The J gene is TRBJ1-5, the V gene TRBV18; D is possibly TRBD1 (6 bases). Germline-derived CDR1 and CDR2 are KGHSH and LQKENI. Deletions cut 4 bases from V and 6 bases from J, with 16 bases between. The CDR3 is made up of 15 amino acids. CDR3 region: CASSLEQGTGQPQHF. The CDR3 DNA follows: TGTGCCAGCTCACTCGAACAGGGTACGGGTCAGCCCCAGCATTTT.

The rearrangement uses TRBV27 and TRBJ1-6, with 7 bases matching TRBD1. In germline, CDR1 is MNHEY, CDR2 SMNVEV (reference sequence). Unmatched junction bases numbered 14, after V lost 5 bases and J lost 4 bases. CDR3 length equals 18 residues. As DNA, the CDR3 is TGTGCCAGCAGTCCCTTCCCCCCGACAGGGCTTTATAATTCACCCCTCCACTTT. The encoded protein is CASSPFPPTGLYNSPLHF.

The rearrangement links TRBV4-1 to TRBJ2-4; 8 nucleotides align to TRBD2. V lost 2 bases to trimming and J lost 6 bases; unmatched junction nucleotides: 9. Germline CDR1 and CDR2: MGHRA and YSYEKL. The CDR3 runs to 16 residues. This CDR3 reads CASSQPAGGRGNIQYF. DNA of the CDR3: TGCGCCAGCAGCCAACCGGCGGGGGGCCGTGGAAACATTCAGTACTTC.

This sequence joins TRBV6-4 and TRBJ2-5, with 10 bases identical to TRBD1. The CDR3 length is 16 residues. The V segment lost 2 bases and the J segment 2 bases; nucleotides outside the gene matches: 5. The germline gives CDR1 MRHNA, CDR2 SNTAGT. CDR3 amino acids: CASSDSPGQGQETQYF. The CDR3 coding sequence is TGTGCCAGCAGTGACAGCCCGGGACAGGGGCAAGAGACCCAGTACTTC.

This sequence joins TRBV5-1 and TRBJ2-1, with 10 nucleotides matching TRBD2. Germline values: CDR1 SGHRS, CDR2 YFSETQ. The V gene end was trimmed by 2 bases and the J gene end by 5 bases; junction bases not matched to a gene: 13. CDR3 length: 18 amino acids. The CDR3 is CASSFISSGGPSNNEQFF. The CDR3 DNA reads TGCGCCAGCAGCTTCATTTCTAGCGGGGGACCCTCTAACAATGAGCAGTTCTTC.

The genes are TRBV13 and TRBJ2-3; 8 bases line up with TRBD1. V lost 3 bases, J lost 8 bases, and 10 bases stayed unmatched. This CDR3 spans 15 amino acids. CDR1 PRHDT and CDR2 FYEKMQ come from the germline V gene (reference sequence). CDR3 in DNA: TGTGCCAGCAGCTTTCAGGGGGCACCCCCGGGTACGCAGTATTTT. This translates into CASSFQGAPPGTQYF.

The chain couples TRBV3-1 (or the pseudogene TRBV3-2) to TRBJ1-4; TRBD1 aligns across 7 bases. The junction had 6 bases not matched to a gene; V was cut back by 4 bases and J by 4 bases. CDR3 size: 15 residues. Germline V CDR1 and CDR2: LGHDT, YNNKEL (reference sequence). CDR3 sequence: CASSRTGTDNEKLFF. CDR3 nucleotide sequence: TGTGCCAGCAGCCGTACCGGGACAGATAATGAAAAACTGTTTTTT.

The J gene is TRBJ2-1, the V gene TRBV2, with TRBD2 identical over 16 bases. This CDR3 region has 18 residues. CDR1 is SNHLY and CDR2 is FYNNEI in the germline V gene. V gave up 6 bases and J gave up 4 bases; unmatched junction bases: 9. This chain's CDR3 is CASRSSGTSGGGYNEQFF. The CDR3 nucleotides are TGTGCCAGCAGATCCTCCGGGACTAGCGGGGGGGGATACAATGAGCAGTTCTTC.

V and J are TRBV19 and TRBJ1-1, with D unclear. V dropped 5 bases and J dropped 1 base, with 8 bases sitting between them. The CDR3 is 13 residues long. The germline CDR1 and CDR2 sequences are LNHDA and SQIVND (reference sequence). CDR3 protein: CASSQQRNTEAFF. In DNA form, the CDR3 reads TGTGCCAGTAGTCAACAGAGGAACACTGAAGCTTTCTTT.

J is TRBJ2-2 and V is TRBV28, with 9 bases lining up with TRBD2. Germline CDR1 reads MDHEN; CDR2 reads SYDVKM. V dropped 3 bases and J dropped 5; count of bases not matched to a gene: 7. CDR3 length equals 16 residues. CDR3 region: CASSLASGIGTGELFF. The CDR3 DNA reads TGTGCCAGCAGTTTGGCTAGCGGGATTGGGACCGGGGAGCTGTTTTTT.

The V and J genes are TRBV29-1 and TRBJ1-1; D is possibly TRBD1 (5 bases). This CDR3 has 14 residues. V lost 4 bases and J 0 bases, leaving 12 bases between the germline ends. Germline CDR1 SQVTM, CDR2 ANQGSEA. CDR3 amino acids: CSVVLRAMNTEAFF. The CDR3 DNA is TGCAGCGTTGTGCTCAGGGCGATGAACACTGAAGCTTTCTTT.

The chain employs TRBV7-6 and TRBJ2-7; no firm D call. Between the trimmed V and J ends, which lost 5 bases and 6 bases, there was a span of 20 bases. CDR1 is SGHVS, CDR2 FNYEAQ, per germline. The CDR3 is 15 residues long. The DNA of the CDR3 is TGTGCCAGCAGCGACACAAGACAAGGTGTGAGCGAGCAGTACTTC. This sequence encodes CASSDTRQGVSEQYF.

This chain connects TRBV5-1 to TRBJ1-3; 9 bases are a match to TRBD1. Germline V CDR1 and CDR2: SGHRS, YFSETQ. CDR3 length: 15 amino acids. V shed 6 bases, J shed 2 bases, and the junction held 6 bases outside the gene matches. CDR3 amino acids: CASMKQGAPGNTIYF. CDR3 in DNA: TGCGCCAGCATGAAACAGGGGGCGCCTGGAAACACCATATATTTT. The complete variable domain, with remaining parts taken from reference TRBV5-1 and TRBJ1-3, reads KAGVTQTPRYLIKTRGQQVTLSCSPISGHRSVSWYQQTPGQGLQFLFEYFSETQRNKGNFPGRFSGRQFSNSRSEMNVSTLELGDSALYLCASMKQGAPGNTIYFGEGSWLTVV.

V usage is TRBV5-5 and J usage is TRBJ1-5; tentatively, D is TRBD1 (5 bases). V dropped 4 bases and J dropped 0 bases, with 20 bases sitting between them. The CDR3 runs 18 residues. The germline CDR1 and CDR2 sequences are SGHKS and YYEKEE (reference sequence). The CDR3 is CASSRGVAGTDSNQPQHF. The DNA for the CDR3 is TGTGCCAGCAGCCGGGGGGTAGCGGGGACCGATAGCAATCAGCCCCAGCATTTT.

This clone was seen once. CDR3 loop: CATSRGDLRQDTQYF. The CDR3, as DNA: TGTGCCACCAGCAGAGGGGACTTGCGCCAAGATACGCAGTATTTT. This chain uses TRBV15 with TRBJ2-3, with D possibly being TRBD2 (6 bases). Germline CDR1 reads LNHNV; CDR2 reads YYDKDF (reference sequence). This CDR3 is 15 amino acids long. Deletions cut 1 base from V and 5 bases from J, with 13 bases between.

The CDR3 DNA follows: TGTGCCAGCAGCTATAGCGGTTCCTCCTACGAGCAGTACTTC. It encodes CASSYSGSSYEQYF. The rearrangement joins TRBV5-6 to TRBJ2-7; D is possibly TRBD2 (6 bases). V dropped 3 bases and J dropped 0 bases, with 10 bases sitting between them. Germline CDR1 and CDR2: SGHDT and YYEEEE. The CDR3 spans 14 residues.

The chain employs TRBV27 and TRBJ2-7; the D is unclear. Trimming stripped 2 bases from V and 5 bases from J, with 7 bases between. The CDR3 totals 12 residues. CDR1 MNHEY and CDR2 SMNVEV come from the germline V gene (reference sequence). The CDR3: CASSLGRNEQYF. CDR3 nucleotides: TGTGCCAGCAGTTTAGGTAGAAACGAGCAGTACTTC.